One T cell receptor beta chain is described in this entry. The antigen is undetermined. Germline CDR1 and CDR2: MGHRA and YSYEKL. V shed 1 base and J shed 5 bases, with 14 bases lying between them. This CDR3 region has 15 residues. This record comes from a study of OX40 agonist ivuxolimab in advanced cancers. Points from the study as a whole: On average, a greater number of expanded clones characterised CD8+ T cells relative to CD4+.

Method: immunoSEQ multiplex PCR; TCRdb's copy keeps in-frame clones and lacks some. The table shows 15,000 to 20,000 clones, with around 73% occurring only once. This receptor was identified in an adult with an advanced solid tumor such as melanoma, head and neck, liver or kidney cancer. The chain employs TRBV4-1 and TRBJ2-5; D is possibly TRBD2 (5 bases). Material: CD4+ or CD8+ T cells sorted from blood, obtained in a trial of the OX40 agonist ivuxolimab. The CDR3 DNA sequence: TGCGCCAGCAGCCAAGTCCGGGGAGAGGGTGAGACCCAGTACTTC. This encodes CASSQVRGEGETQYF.